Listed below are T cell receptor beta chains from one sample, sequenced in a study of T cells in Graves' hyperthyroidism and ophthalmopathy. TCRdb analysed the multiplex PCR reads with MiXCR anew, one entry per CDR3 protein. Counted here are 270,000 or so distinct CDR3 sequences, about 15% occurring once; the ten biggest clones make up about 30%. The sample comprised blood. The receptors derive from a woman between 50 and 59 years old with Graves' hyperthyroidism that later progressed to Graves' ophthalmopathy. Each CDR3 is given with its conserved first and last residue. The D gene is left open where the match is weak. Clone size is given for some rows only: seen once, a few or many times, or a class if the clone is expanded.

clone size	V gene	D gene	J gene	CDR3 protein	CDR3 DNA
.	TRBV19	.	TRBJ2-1	CASSIVGTRPGTYNEQFF	TGTGCCAGTAGTATAGTTGGGACGCGTCCGGGCACCTACAATGAGCAGTTCTTC
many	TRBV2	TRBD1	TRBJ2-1	CASNRDSNEQFF	TGTGCCAGCAACCGGGACAGCAATGAGCAGTTCTTC
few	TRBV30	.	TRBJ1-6	CACRADNSPLHF	TGTGCCTGCCGGGCCGATAATTCACCCCTCCACTTT
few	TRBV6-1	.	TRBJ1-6	CASSEAKVYNSPLHF	TGTGCCAGCAGTGAAGCCAAGGTCTATAATTCACCCCTCCACTTT
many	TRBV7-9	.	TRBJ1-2	CASSRSENYGYTF	TGTGCCAGCAGCCGCAGTGAAAACTATGGCTACACCTTC
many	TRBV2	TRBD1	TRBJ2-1	CASSERQGSEQFF	TGTGCCAGCAGTGAGAGACAGGGATCAGAGCAGTTCTTC
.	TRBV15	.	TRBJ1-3	CATSREMFSGNTIYF	TGTGCCACCAGCAGAGAAATGTTCTCTGGAAACACCATATATTTT
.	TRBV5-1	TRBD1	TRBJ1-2	CASSLGGQNYGYTF	TGCGCCAGCAGCTTGGGGGGACAGAACTATGGCTACACCTTC
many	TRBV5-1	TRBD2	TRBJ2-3	CASSFSFALAGVTDTQYF	TGCGCCAGCAGCTTTTCATTTGCCCTAGCGGGAGTCACAGATACGCAGTATTTT
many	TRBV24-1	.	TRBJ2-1	CATSDLQLNEQFF	TGTGCCACCAGTGATTTGCAGCTCAATGAGCAGTTCTTC
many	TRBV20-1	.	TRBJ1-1	CSGVTENTEAFF	TGCAGTGGTGTGACAGAGAACACTGAAGCTTTCTTT
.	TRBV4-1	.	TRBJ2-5	CASSHGGPLATQYF	TGCGCCAGCAGCCACGGGGGTCCGCTCGCTACCCAGTACTTC
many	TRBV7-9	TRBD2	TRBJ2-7	CASSLSGLGDYEQYF	TGTGCCAGCAGCCTATCGGGACTAGGGGACTACGAGCAGTACTTC
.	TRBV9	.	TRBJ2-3	CASSAGSPGAITDTQYF	TGTGCCAGCAGCGCAGGGAGTCCAGGGGCTATCACAGATACGCAGTATTTT
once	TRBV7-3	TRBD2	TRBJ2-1	CASSTGTSFVGEQFF	TGTGCCAGCAGTACCGGGACTAGCTTTGTTGGTGAGCAGTTCTTC
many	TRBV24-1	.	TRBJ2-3	CATSDPGADTQYF	TGTGCCACCAGTGATCCGGGGGCAGATACGCAGTATTTT
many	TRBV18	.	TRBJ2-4	CASSPREAKNIQYF	TGTGCCAGCTCACCACGTGAGGCCAAAAACATTCAGTACTTC
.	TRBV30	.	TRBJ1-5	CAWGLYQPQHF	TGTGCCTGGGGACTCTATCAGCCCCAGCATTTT